The following is a T cell receptor (beta chain) sequence with its context. Its target is not known. The method was immunoSEQ multiplex PCR; TCRdb's version includes in-frame clones alone and lacks a portion of them. In the table there are 120,000 or so clones, roughly 89% of which are singletons. These data come from a study of T cell responses to AZD1222 COVID-19 vaccine. Broader study findings: A mostly white British donor set with more females was recruited, and clonal diversity was possibly underestimated. After two AZD1222 doses, spike-specific TCR breadth and depth rose versus day 0. Regions 160-218 and 743-854 held dominance among vaccine-associated CD4 TCRs, which spanned spike. Without day 14 samples, only post-peak T cell repertoires were studied.

Trimming cost V 3 bases and J 5 bases; bases outside gene matches: 11. The CDR3 is made up of 17 amino acids. Germline CDR1 and CDR2: KGHSH and LQKENI. Sequenced material: peripheral blood, taken 28 days after the second AZD1222 dose. The clonotype was recovered from an adult who received the AZD1222 COVID-19 vaccine. The genes are TRBV18 and TRBJ2-2, with 8 bases that match TRBD2. This CDR3 reads CASSPISSGTGTGELFF. For the CDR3, the DNA is TGTGCCAGCTCACCGATAAGTAGCGGGACGGGGACCGGGGAGCTGTTTTTT.